This T cell receptor (beta chain) was identified during a study of CD8 T cells in ankylosing spondylitis. TCR beta libraries were made by quantitative 5'-RACE with molecular barcodes. TCRdb used MiXCR to reprocess the 5' RACE reads, holding one entry per CDR3 protein. Seen here are a few hundred thousand distinct CDR3 sequences, around 20% observed once, and the top ten hold 3.5% to 4.5%. The sample holds many counts of this clonotype. The antigen remains undetermined. Study results and caveats: According to the report, clones linked to the disease were significantly enriched in matched synovial fluid samples taken from ankylosing spondylitis patients. Earlier work had already found some motif variants in reactive arthritis synovial fluid and blood.

The V end lost 2 bases, the J end lost 4 bases, and 15 bases lay between the germline ends. CDR3 length equals 15 residues. Germline CDR1 and CDR2: DFQATT and SNEGSKA (reference sequence). The clonotype originates from a female donor with ankylosing spondylitis or in good health (not recorded which). The source material was blood, either unsorted or a sorted T cell fraction (not recorded which). The chain has TRBV20-1 and TRBJ2-1; D possibly corresponds to TRBD2 (6 bases). CDR3 nucleotide sequence: TGCAGTGCTAGACCGGCCGGGACTTCTTACAATGAGCAGTTCTTC. Amino acid sequence: CSARPAGTSYNEQFF.